A single T cell receptor (beta chain) is shown here with its context. Its binding antigen is unknown. The sample holds no much larger clone one base away, and base qualities are not on file. Relative to germline, V is missing 6 bases and J is missing 3 bases, with 8 bases of the junction outside any gene match. The cysteine opens and the phenylalanine closes a CDR3 of 15 amino acids. The retained sequence is limited to the CDR3, 45 bases, with the frame set at the first base. This record comes from a study of patients and donors after allogeneic stem cell transplantation (TCRdb year 2020). Libraries were prepared through RT-PCR. Sequencing took place on a NextSeq 550. In TCRdb, the public reads were trimmed at Q25 with fastp and aligned with MiXCR, with productive beta chains retained. Rows with a matching CDR3 protein are joined into one entry that keeps the most common DNA and genes. This sample is represented by hundreds of thousands of distinct CDR3 sequences; around 15% of them were singletons. Over 6% of the sample comes from the top ten.

The source of this sequence is a human donor who was either an allogeneic HSCT recipient or a stem cell or donor lymphocyte infusion donor (not recorded which). It is not recorded whose cells these are; they may come from a transplant donor. The sequence links TRBV12-3 or TRBV12-4 to TRBJ1-2; the central 9 bases match TRBD1. The material sequenced was blood, either unsorted or a sorted T cell fraction (not recorded which). The DNA sequence is as follows: TGTGCCAGCAGAGATAGGGACAGGGTATACTATGGCTACACCTTC. Its protein reads: CASRDRDRVYYGYTF.